This T cell receptor (beta chain) was found in a study of CD8+CD57+ T cells in acquired aplastic anemia. Study information: The study obtained an average of approximately 2.9 ug of DNA from sorted CD4+ and CD8+ cells.

The CDR3 extends over 14 amino acids. Germline assignment: CDR1 KGHDR and CDR2 SFDVKD. V dropped 4 bases and J dropped 7 bases, with 13 bases sitting between them. Study results and limitations: Fewer than 35 shared CD8+ CDR3s appeared highly expressed within patients' immunodominant clones. Significant differences in CD8+ Simpson's diversity were not observed between patients and controls.

Of note for this clonotype: Its specificity is not known.

Sequencing was done on patients that had shown CD8+CD57+ cell expansion by flow cytometry. Every patient was diagnosed with severe acquired aplastic anemia. Genomic DNA constituted the template upon which TCR beta VDJ and CDR3 profiling was performed. Via MiXCR, TCRdb re-called the reads, giving one row per CDR3 protein. The sample contains approximately 300,000 distinct CDR3 sequences, approximately 60% of which appear only once. Material: sorted CD4+, CD8+, or CD8+CD57+ T cells (not recorded which) from PBMCs. The TCR comes from a human donor with aplastic anemia. The gene calls are TRBV24-1 and TRBJ1-5; no reliable D call. The CDR3 coding sequence is TGTGCCACCAGTGACCCCCGAAGCGAACAGCCCCAGCATTTT. It specifies CATSDPRSEQPQHF.